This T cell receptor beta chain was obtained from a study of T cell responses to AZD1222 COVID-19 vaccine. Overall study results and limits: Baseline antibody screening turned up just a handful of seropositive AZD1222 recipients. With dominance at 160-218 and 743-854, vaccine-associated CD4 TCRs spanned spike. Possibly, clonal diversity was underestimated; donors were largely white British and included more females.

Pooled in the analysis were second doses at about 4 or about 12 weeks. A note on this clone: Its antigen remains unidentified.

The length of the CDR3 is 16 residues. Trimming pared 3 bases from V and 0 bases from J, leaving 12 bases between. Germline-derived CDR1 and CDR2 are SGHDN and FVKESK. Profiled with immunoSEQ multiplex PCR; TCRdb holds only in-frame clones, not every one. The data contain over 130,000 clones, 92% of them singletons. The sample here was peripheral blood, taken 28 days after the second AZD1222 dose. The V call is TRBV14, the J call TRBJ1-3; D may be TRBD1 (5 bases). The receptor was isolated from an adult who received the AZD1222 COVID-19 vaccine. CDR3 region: CASSQGPDYSGNTIYF. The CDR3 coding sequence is TGTGCCAGCAGCCAGGGACCCGACTACTCTGGAAACACCATATATTTT.